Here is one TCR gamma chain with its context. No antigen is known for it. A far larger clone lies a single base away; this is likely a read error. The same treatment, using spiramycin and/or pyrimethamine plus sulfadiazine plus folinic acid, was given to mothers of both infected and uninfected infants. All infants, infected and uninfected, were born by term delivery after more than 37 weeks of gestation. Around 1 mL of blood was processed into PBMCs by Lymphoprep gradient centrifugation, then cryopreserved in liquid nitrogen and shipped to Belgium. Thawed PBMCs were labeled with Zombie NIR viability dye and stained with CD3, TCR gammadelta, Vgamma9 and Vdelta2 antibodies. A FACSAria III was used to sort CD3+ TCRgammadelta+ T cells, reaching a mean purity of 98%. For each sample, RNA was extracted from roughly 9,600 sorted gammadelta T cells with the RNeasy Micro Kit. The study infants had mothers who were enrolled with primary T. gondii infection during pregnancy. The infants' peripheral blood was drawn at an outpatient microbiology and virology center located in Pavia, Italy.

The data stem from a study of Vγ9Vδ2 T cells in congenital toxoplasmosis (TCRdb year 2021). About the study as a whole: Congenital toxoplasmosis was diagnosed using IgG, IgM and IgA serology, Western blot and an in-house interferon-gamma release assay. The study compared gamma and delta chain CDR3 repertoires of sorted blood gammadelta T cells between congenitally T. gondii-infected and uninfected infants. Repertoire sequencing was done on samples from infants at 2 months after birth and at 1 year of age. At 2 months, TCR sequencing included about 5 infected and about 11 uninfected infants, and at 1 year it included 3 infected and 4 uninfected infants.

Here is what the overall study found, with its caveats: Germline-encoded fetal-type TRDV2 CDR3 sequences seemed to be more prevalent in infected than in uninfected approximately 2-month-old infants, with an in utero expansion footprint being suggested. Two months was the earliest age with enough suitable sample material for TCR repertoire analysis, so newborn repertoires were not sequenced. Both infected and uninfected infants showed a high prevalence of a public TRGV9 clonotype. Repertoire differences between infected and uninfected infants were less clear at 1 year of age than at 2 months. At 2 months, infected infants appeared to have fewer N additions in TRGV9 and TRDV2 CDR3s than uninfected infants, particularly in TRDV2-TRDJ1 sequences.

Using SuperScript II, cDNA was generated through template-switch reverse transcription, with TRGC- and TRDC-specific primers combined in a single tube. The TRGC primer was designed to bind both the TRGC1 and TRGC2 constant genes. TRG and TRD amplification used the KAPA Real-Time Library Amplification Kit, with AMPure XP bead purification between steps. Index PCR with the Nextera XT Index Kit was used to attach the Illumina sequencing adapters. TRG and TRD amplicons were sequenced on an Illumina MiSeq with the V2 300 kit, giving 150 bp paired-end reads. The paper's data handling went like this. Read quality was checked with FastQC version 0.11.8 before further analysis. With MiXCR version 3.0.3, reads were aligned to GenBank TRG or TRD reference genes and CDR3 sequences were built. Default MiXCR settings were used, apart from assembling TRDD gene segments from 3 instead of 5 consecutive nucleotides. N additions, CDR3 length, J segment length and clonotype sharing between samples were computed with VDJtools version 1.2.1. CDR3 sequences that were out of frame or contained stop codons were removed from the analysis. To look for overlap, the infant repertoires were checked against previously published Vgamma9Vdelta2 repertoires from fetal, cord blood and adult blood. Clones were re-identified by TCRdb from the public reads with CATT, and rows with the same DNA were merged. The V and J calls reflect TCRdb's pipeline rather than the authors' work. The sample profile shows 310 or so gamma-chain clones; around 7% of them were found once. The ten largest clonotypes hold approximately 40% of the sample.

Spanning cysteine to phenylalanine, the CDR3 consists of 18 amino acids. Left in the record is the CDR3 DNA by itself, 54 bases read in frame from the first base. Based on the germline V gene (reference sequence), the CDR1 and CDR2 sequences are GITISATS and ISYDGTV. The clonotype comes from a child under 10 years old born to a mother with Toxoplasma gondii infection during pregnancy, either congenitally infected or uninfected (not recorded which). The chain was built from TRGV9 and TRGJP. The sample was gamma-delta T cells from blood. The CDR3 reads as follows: CALWEDTSVGLGKKIRVF. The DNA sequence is TGTGCCTTGTGGGAGGATACCTCAGTCGGGTTGGGCAAAAAAATCAGGGTATTT.